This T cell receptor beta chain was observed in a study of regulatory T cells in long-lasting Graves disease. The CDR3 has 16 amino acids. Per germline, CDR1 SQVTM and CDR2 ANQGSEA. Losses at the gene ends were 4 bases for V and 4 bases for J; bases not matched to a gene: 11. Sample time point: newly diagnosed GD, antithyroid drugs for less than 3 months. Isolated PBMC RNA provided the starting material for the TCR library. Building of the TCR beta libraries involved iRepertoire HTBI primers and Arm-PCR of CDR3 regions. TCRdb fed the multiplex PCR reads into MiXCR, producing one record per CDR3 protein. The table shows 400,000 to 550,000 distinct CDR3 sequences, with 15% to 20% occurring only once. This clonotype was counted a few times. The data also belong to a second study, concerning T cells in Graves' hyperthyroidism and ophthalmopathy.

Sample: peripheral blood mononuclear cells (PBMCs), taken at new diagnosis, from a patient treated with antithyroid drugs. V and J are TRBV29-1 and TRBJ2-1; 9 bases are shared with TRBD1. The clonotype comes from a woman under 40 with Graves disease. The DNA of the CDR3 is TGCAGCGTTGTCCCCTTCGGGACAGGGCGATACAATGAGCAGTTCTTC. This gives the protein CSVVPFGTGRYNEQFF.